This T cell receptor (beta chain) stems from a study of Graves' ophthalmopathy and Graves' hyperthyroidism. Points from the study as a whole: Clonotypes were expanded in thyroid at above 0.001 frequency, and most also appeared in blood.

There are many counts of this clonotype. Antigen unknown. Amplifying from RNA transcripts, the study obtained TCR beta CDR3 regions. Amplification began with first-round RT-PCR using HTBI primers, then second-round multiplex PCR was performed. TCRdb recomputed calls from the multiplex PCR reads with MiXCR, one row per CDR3 protein. The table includes a few hundred thousand distinct CDR3 sequences, roughly 15% detected once. CDR1 SGHAT and CDR2 FQNNGV come from the germline V gene. The J segment lost 5 bases and the V segment lost 5 bases, leaving 14 bases of the junction unmatched. The CDR3 is 16 amino acids.

This receptor was taken from an adult man with Graves' ophthalmopathy. Sequencing was done on a sample of peripheral blood. This chain uses TRBV11-2 with TRBJ2-7; 8 bases align to TRBD1. The CDR3 sequence: CASSPRGWTGWDEQYF. The CDR3 DNA reads as TGTGCCAGCAGCCCCAGGGGGTGGACAGGGTGGGACGAGCAGTACTTC.